A selection of T cell receptor beta chains follows, all from one sample in a study of control samples from healthy donors and cancer patients. This table comes from immunoSEQ multiplex PCR, and its TCRdb copy is limited to in-frame clones, with some not included. The sample yields about 140,000 clones, about 90% seen once. Sequencing was carried out using blood. The receptors were gathered from a man aged 18-30 years in good health. Each CDR3 is given with its conserved first and last residue. A D gene is named only where the DNA matches it firmly. Clone sizes are given selectively: once, few, many, or a class where the clone is expanded.

clone size	D gene	V gene	J gene	CDR3 DNA	CDR3 protein
.	TRBD2	TRBV7-2	TRBJ2-2	TGTGCCAGCAGCCAAAAGGGCGGCGGGGGGAACACCGGGGAGCTGTTTTTT	CASSQKGGGGNTGELFF
.	.	TRBV4-2	TRBJ1-5	TGTGCCAGCAGCCAAGACCCCCTTGGGGGGGATCAGCCCCAGCATTTT	CASSQDPLGGDQPQHF
.	.	TRBV18	TRBJ1-1	TGTGCCAGCTCATTGGGGGCTGGGAACACTGAAGCTTTCTTT	CASSLGAGNTEAFF
few	.	TRBV3-1/TRBV3-2	TRBJ1-1	TGTGCCAGCAGCCAAGACGGGACACCTACGATTGAGGACACTGAAGCTTTCTTT	CASSQDGTPTIEDTEAFF
.	TRBD1	TRBV6-5	TRBJ1-2	TGTGCCAGCAGCCGGGACAGGGTGGAAGGCTACACCTTC	CASSRDRVEGYTF
once	.	TRBV24-1	TRBJ1-5	TGTGCCACCAGTGATTTCGGGCGGGCCCAGCATTTT	CATSDFGRAQHF
.	.	TRBV7-8	TRBJ2-1	TGTGCCAGCAGCTTAGAAGACAATGAGCAGTTCTTC	CASSLEDNEQFF
once	.	TRBV6-6	TRBJ2-1	TGTGCCAGCAGTCCCACGGTGGATGAGCAGTTCTTC	CASSPTVDEQFF
.	TRBD1	TRBV10-3	TRBJ2-7	TGTGCCATCGGTAGACAGGGGGCCTACGAGCAGTACTTC	CAIGRQGAYEQYF
.	.	TRBV6-2/TRBV6-3	TRBJ2-2	TGTGCCAGCAGTTACCAGCCAGGACAGACTGTGAACACCGGGGAGCTGTTTTTT	CASSYQPGQTVNTGELFF
.	.	TRBV6-1	TRBJ2-3	TGTGCCAGCAGTGATAGCACAGATACGCAGTATTTT	CASSDSTDTQYF
.	.	TRBV28	TRBJ1-1	TGTGCCAGCAGTTTTATACTGGGGGGGCCGAACACTGAAGCTTTCTTT	CASSFILGGPNTEAFF
.	.	TRBV24-1	TRBJ2-2	TGTGCCACCAGTGATTTCGGGGGCCTGAACACCGGGGAGCTGTTTTTT	CATSDFGGLNTGELFF
.	.	TRBV4-1	TRBJ1-1	TGCGCCAGCAGCCAAGATCCGGTCTACACTGAAGCTTTCTTT	CASSQDPVYTEAFF
once	.	TRBV13	TRBJ2-5	TGTGCCAGCAGTTTCAGGCCCCCCGGGGAGACCCAGTACTTC	CASSFRPPGETQYF
.	TRBD1	TRBV12-3/TRBV12-4	TRBJ1-2	TGTGCCAGCAGGGGACAGGGGGCCTATGGCTACACCTTC	CASRGQGAYGYTF
.	.	TRBV28	TRBJ1-1	TGTGCCAGCAGTTTAAGGACATTTAAGAACACTGAAGCTTTCTTT	CASSLRTFKNTEAFF
.	TRBD1	TRBV4-3	TRBJ1-1	TGCGCCAGCAGCCAAGAAGGACAGGGCGATGGAGAAGCTTTCTTT	CASSQEGQGDGEAFF
.	.	TRBV19	TRBJ2-4	TGTGCCAGTAGTGTGAATGGGGGAGCCAAAAACATTCAGTACTTC	CASSVNGGAKNIQYF
once	.	TRBV5-1	TRBJ2-1	TGCGCCAGCAGCTTGTTTCAGGGCTCCTACAATGAGCAGTTCTTC	CASSLFQGSYNEQFF
.	.	TRBV3-1/TRBV3-2	TRBJ2-2	TGTGCCAGCAGCCCAGTCTTCAGTCCCGGGGAGCTGTTTTTT	CASSPVFSPGELFF
.	.	TRBV4-2	TRBJ1-4	TGTGCCAGCAGCCAAGATAGCTGGCGGGCAACTAATGAAAAACTGTTTTTT	CASSQDSWRATNEKLFF
.	TRBD1	TRBV19	TRBJ1-6	TGTGCCAGTAGTGAGGGGACAGAATTAAGGCTTTCACCCCTCCACTTT	CASSEGTELRLSPLHF
.	.	TRBV30	TRBJ1-3	TGTGCCTGGAGTGTACCAGGTGGAAACACCATATATTTT	CAWSVPGGNTIYF
.	.	TRBV14	TRBJ2-7	TGTGCCAGCAGCCAAGGTTCAGGGGATGTGTACGAGCAGTACTTC	CASSQGSGDVYEQYF
.	TRBD1	TRBV3-1/TRBV3-2	TRBJ1-2	TGTGCCAGCAGCCCAAGGGACAGGGGGGATGGGGTCTATGGCTACACCTTC	CASSPRDRGDGVYGYTF
.	.	TRBV6-1	TRBJ2-2	TGTGCCAGCAGTGACAGAGAAGGGGAGCTGTTTTTT	CASSDREGELFF
few	TRBD1	TRBV18	TRBJ2-7	TGTGCCAGCTCACTTTCCGGGACAGGGGGCGTTAGACACGAGCAGTACTTC	CASSLSGTGGVRHEQYF
.	.	TRBV4-1	TRBJ2-2	TGCGCCAGCAGCCAAGGGGCGGGGTCCCGGGGGGAGCTGTTTTTT	CASSQGAGSRGELFF
.	TRBD2	TRBV6-1	TRBJ2-7	TGTGCCAGCAGTGAGCGGGGGACCTACGAGCAGTACTTC	CASSERGTYEQYF
few	.	TRBV6-6	TRBJ1-5	TGTGCCAGCAGTTACGTACAGATTGATCAGCCCCAGCATTTT	CASSYVQIDQPQHF
.	.	TRBV18	TRBJ1-1	TGTGCCAGCTCACCAACCACAGGGAACACTGAAGCTTTCTTT	CASSPTTGNTEAFF
.	.	TRBV19	TRBJ2-5	TGTGCCAGTAGTATAGCTAGTCCCCAAGAGACCCAGTACTTC	CASSIASPQETQYF
once	TRBD2	TRBV7-6	TRBJ2-1	TGTGCCAGCAGCTTGGGGACTACCCCCTACAATGAGCAGTTCTTC	CASSLGTTPYNEQFF
.	TRBD2	TRBV7-2	TRBJ2-3	TGTGCCAGCAGCTTAGAGCGGGAAGATACGCAGTATTTT	CASSLEREDTQYF